This T cell receptor beta chain was profiled in a study of PD-L1 blockade in urothelial cancer. The overall study: In the patient group, twenty-five of 29 were males with bladder-origin urothelial cancer.

Germline lookup yields CDR1 SQVTM and CDR2 ANQGSEA. This CDR3 is 12 amino acids long. Trimming removed 1 base from V and 8 bases from J, with 11 bases in between. Noted time point: pretreatment peripheral blood. Patients presented with locally advanced or metastatic urothelial carcinoma. Measured with immunoSEQ multiplex PCR; TCRdb has only the in-frame clones, and not every one. The table records about 53,000 clones, around nine tenths of them present only once. J is TRBJ1-2 and V is TRBV29-1; no definite D call. The receptor's source is a woman aged 60 to 75 with urothelial cancer. The sequencing used PBMCs, collected around atezolizumab (anti-PD-L1) treatment. The CDR3 here is CSVEAGVGGYTF. In nucleotides, the CDR3 is TGCAGCGTTGAAGCCGGGGTGGGGGGCTACACCTTC. The complete variable domain, with remaining parts taken from reference TRBV29-1 and TRBJ1-2, reads SAVISQKPSRDICQRGTSLTIQCQVDSQVTMMFWYRQQPGQSLTLIATANQGSEATYESGFVIDKFPISRPNLTFSTLTVSNMSPEDSSIYLCSVEAGVGGYTFGSGTRLTVV.